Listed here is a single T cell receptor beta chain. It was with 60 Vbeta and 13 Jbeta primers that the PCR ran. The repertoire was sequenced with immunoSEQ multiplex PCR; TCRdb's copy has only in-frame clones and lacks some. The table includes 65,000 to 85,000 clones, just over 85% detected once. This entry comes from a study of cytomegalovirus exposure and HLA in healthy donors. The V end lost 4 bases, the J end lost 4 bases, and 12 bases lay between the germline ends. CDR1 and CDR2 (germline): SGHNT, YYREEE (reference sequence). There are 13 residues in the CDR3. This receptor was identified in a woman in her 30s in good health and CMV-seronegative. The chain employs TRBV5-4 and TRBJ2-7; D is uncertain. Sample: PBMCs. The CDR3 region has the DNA TGTGCCAGCAGCCTGGGTATTCTTTACGAGCAGTACTTC. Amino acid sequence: CASSLGILYEQYF.